This TCR beta chain is drawn from a study of shared T cell receptors in the human thymus. The germline gives CDR1 MNHNS, CDR2 SASEGT. V lost 5 bases and J 7 bases, leaving 17 bases between the germline ends. The CDR3 loop spans 14 amino acids. The table came from immunoSEQ multiplex PCR; TCRdb's copy has only in-frame clones and leaves some out. The sample lists more than 550,000 clones, around 87% occurring once. These data also formed part of another study, on human thymus T cells. That source adds: Resections from corrective heart surgery supplied the thymus tissue. Thymic as well as blood repertoires seemed to favor certain V and J genes unevenly.

This chain links TRBV6-1 with TRBJ1-2; D is perhaps TRBD1 (6 bases). Material for sequencing was thymocytes. The receptor was derived from a boy under two years old with a congenital heart defect. This CDR3 is CASSHAATGLGYTF. Here the CDR3 DNA reads TGTGCCAGCAGTCACGCCGCGACAGGTCTTGGCTACACCTTC.